This entry describes one T cell receptor beta chain. Its matching antigen is unknown. These data belong to a study of T-cell reconstitution after alpha-beta-depleted transplantation in children. V gave up 2 bases and J gave up 4 bases; unmatched junction bases: 7. This CDR3 has 15 residues. Germline V CDR1 and CDR2: SGHRS, YFSETQ. Molecular barcoding with unique molecular identifiers was used for the TCRbeta library. TCRdb recomputed calls from the PCR reads with MiXCR, one row per CDR3 protein. This table holds 600,000 or so distinct CDR3 sequences, 20% to 25% found once. Study-wide results and limits: In patients about two months after transplant, alpha-beta T cells reportedly arose from several hundred expanded graft clones.

This sample comprised PBMCs, mostly from graft donor cells, obtained 360 days after TCRalphabeta/CD19-depleted stem cell transplant. The receptor was isolated from a boy in the first two years of life who had a stem cell transplant for acute myeloid leukemia, so the T cells may come from the graft donor. The rearrangement links TRBV5-1 to TRBJ2-5; TRBD2 matches 8 bases. In DNA, the CDR3 is TGCGCCAGCAGCTTTATCCTAGCGGGTCCAGAGACCCAGTACTTC. Translating gives CASSFILAGPETQYF. The full variable domain, completed using reference TRBV5-1 and TRBJ2-5, is KAGVTQTPRYLIKTRGQQVTLSCSPISGHRSVSWYQQTPGQGLQFLFEYFSETQRNKGNFPGRFSGRQFSNSRSEMNVSTLELGDSALYLCASSFILAGPETQYFGPGTRLLVL.